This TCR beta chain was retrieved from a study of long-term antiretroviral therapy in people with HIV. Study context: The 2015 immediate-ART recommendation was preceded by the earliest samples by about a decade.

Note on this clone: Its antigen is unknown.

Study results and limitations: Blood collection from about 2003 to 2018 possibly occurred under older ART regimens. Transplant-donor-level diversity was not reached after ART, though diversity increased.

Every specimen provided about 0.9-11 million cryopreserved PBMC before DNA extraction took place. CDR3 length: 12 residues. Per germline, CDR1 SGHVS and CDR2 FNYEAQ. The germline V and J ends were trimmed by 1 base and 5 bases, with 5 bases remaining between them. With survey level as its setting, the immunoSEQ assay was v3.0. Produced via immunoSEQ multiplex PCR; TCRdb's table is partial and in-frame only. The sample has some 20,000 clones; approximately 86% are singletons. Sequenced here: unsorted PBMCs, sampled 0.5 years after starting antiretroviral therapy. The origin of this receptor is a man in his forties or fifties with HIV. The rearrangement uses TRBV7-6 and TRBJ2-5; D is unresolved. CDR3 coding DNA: TGTGCCAGCAGCTTAGATTCTGAGACCCAGTACTTC. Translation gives CASSLDSETQYF.